The clone carrying this TCR beta chain occurred a few times. Its target is not known. PCR was performed using 60 Vbeta and 13 Jbeta primers. In the study's own analysis: It was a later analysis that counted tens of millions of unique TCR beta chains, of which some 9.9 million were shared. Using immunoSEQ multiplex PCR, the repertoire was profiled, and TCRdb retains in-frame clones only, with some absent. V and J calls and clone size are copied from that table; D and trimming were computed from the DNA. This sample has about 120,000 clones; 17% occur once, and the top ten carry approximately 2.9%. This sample stems from a study of cytomegalovirus exposure and HLA in healthy donors. The CDR3 length is 16 residues. CDR1 is SGHNT, CDR2 YYREEE, per germline (reference sequence). J lost 4 bases, V lost 4 bases, and 8 bases had no gene match. Study conclusions and caveats: Per a prior analysis, the majority of TCR beta V segments were productive roughly 87% or roughly 30% of the time. Cytomegalovirus association was assigned to about 150 TCR beta chains.

The V and J genes are TRBV5-4 and TRBJ1-4, with 9 bases matching TRBD1. The receptor was derived from a female donor in good health and CMV-seropositive. Sequencing was performed on PBMCs. DNA of the CDR3: TGTGCCAGCAGCGAACCCCCGACAGGGGGTAATGAAAAACTGTTTTTT. Residues: CASSEPPTGGNEKLFF.